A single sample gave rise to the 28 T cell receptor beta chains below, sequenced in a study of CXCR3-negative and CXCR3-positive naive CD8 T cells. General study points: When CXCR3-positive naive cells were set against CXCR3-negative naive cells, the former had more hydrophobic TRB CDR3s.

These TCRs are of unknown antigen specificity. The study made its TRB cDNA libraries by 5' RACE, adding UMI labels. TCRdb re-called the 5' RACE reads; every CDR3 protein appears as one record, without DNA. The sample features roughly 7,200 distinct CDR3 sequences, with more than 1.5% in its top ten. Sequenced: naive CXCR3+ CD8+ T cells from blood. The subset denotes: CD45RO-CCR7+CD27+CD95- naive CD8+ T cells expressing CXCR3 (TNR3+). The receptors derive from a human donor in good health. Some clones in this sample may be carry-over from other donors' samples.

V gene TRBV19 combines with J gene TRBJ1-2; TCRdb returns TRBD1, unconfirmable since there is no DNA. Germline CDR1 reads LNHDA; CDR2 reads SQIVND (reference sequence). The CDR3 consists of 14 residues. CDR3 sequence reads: CASRWGTGNYGYTF.

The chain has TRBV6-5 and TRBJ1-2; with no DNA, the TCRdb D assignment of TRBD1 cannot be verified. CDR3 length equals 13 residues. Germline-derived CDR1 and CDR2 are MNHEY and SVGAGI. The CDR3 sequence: CASSYPTGNGYTF.

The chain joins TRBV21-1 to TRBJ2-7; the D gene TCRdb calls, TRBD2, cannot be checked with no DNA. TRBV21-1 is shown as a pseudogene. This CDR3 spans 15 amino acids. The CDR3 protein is CASSMRGRDSYEQYF.

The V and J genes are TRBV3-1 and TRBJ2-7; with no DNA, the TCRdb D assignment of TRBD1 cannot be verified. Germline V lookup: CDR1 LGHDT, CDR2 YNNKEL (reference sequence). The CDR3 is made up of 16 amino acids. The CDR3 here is CASSQPGGSGRYEQYF.

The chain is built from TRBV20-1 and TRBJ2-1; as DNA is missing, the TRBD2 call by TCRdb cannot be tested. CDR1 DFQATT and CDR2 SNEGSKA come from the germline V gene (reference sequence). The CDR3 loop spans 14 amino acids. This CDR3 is CSARARPSADEQFF.

CDR3 residues: CAGQGGDGYTF. The chain is built from TRBV25-1 and TRBJ1-2; the TCRdb call, TRBD1, lacks DNA for checking. CDR1 is MGHDK, CDR2 SYGVNS, per germline. The CDR3 extends over 11 amino acids.

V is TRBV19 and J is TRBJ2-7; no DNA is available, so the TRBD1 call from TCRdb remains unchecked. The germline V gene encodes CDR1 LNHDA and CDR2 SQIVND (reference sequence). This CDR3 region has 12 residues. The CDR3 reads CASSGASGEQYF. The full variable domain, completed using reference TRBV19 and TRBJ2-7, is DGGITQSPKYLFRKEGQNVTLSCEQNLNHDAMYWYRQDPGQGLRLIYYSQIVNDFQKGDIAEGYSVSREKKESFPLTVTSAQKNPTAFYLCASSGASGEQYFGPGTRLTVT.

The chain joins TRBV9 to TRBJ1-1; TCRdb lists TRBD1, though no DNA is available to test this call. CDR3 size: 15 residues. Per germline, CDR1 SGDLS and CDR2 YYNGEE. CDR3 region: CASSRTTGLNTEAFF.

CDR3 sequence reads: CASSHAGRVQETQYF. This chain uses TRBV6-5 with TRBJ2-5. The CDR3 length is 15 residues. Germline values: CDR1 MNHEY, CDR2 SVGAGI.

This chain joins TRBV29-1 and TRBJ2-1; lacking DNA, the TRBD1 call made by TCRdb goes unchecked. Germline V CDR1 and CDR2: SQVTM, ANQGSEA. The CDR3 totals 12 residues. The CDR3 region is CSVEPGDNEQFF.

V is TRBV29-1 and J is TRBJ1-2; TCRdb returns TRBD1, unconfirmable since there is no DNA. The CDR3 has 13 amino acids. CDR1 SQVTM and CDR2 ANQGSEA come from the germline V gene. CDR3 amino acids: CSASPTGDYGYTF. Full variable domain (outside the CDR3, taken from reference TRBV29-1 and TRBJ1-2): SAVISQKPSRDICQRGTSLTIQCQVDSQVTMMFWYRQQPGQSLTLIATANQGSEATYESGFVIDKFPISRPNLTFSTLTVSNMSPEDSSIYLCSASPTGDYGYTFGSGTRLTVV.

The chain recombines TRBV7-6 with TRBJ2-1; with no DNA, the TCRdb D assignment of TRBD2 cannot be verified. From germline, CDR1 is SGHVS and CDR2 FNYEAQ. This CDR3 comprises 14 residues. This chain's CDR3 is CASSPGRGGNEQFF.

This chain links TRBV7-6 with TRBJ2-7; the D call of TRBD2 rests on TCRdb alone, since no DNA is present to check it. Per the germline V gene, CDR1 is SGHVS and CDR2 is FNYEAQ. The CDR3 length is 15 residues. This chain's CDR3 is CASSLEGGGLEEQYF.

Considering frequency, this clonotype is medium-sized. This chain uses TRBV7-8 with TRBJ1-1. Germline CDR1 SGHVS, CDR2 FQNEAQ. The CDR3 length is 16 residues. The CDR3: CASSLGVGDLNTEAFF.

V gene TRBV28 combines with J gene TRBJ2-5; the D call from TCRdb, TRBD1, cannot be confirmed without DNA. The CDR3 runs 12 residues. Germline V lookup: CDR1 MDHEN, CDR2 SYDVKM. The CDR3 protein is CASSGGEVTQYF.

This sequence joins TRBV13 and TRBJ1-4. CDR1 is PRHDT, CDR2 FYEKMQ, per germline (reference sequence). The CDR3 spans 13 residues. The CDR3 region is CASSFGMGEKLFF. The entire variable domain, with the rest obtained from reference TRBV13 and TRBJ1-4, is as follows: AAGVIQSPRHLIKEKRETATLKCYPIPRHDTVYWYQQGPGQDPQFLISFYEKMQSDKGSIPDRFSAQQFSDYHSELNMSSLELGDSALYFCASSFGMGEKLFFGSGTQLSVL.

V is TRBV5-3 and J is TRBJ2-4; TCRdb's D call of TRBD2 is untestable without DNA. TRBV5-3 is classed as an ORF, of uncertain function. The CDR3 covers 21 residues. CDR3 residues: CARSPGHPPGESLRGKNIQYF.

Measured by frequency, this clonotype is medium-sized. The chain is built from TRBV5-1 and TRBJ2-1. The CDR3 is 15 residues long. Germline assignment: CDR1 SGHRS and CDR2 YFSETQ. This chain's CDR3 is CASSVGLEEYNEQFF.

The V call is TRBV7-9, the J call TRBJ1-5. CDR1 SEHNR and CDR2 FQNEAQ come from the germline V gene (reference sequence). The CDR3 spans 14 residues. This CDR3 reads CASSLNGVSQPQHF.

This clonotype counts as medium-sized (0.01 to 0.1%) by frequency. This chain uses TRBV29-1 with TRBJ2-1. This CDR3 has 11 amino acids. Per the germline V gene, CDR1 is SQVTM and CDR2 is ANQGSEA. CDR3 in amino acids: CSVWVSGQQFF.

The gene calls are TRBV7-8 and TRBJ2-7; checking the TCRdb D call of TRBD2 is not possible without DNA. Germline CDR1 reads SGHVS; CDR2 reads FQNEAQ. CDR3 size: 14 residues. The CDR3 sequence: CASSLGGSLVEQYF.

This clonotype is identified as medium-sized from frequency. CDR3: CSVEDPNWDRHEAFF. The V and J genes are TRBV29-1 and TRBJ1-1; TCRdb's D call of TRBD1 is untestable without DNA. Germline V gives CDR1 SQVTM, CDR2 ANQGSEA. The CDR3 runs to 15 residues.

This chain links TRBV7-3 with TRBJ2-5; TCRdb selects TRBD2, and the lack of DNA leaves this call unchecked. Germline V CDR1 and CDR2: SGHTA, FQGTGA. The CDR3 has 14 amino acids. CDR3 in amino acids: CASSPTALGETQYF.

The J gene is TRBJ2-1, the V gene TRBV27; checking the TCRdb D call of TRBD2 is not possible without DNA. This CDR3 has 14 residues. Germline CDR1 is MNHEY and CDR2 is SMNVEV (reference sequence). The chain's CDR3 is CASSPGLYFDEQFF.

This CDR3 is CASGPTYEQYF. The chain combines TRBV19 with TRBJ2-7; there is no DNA to check the TCRdb D call of TRBD1. The CDR3 contains 11 residues. CDR1 is LNHDA and CDR2 is SQIVND in the germline V gene (reference sequence).

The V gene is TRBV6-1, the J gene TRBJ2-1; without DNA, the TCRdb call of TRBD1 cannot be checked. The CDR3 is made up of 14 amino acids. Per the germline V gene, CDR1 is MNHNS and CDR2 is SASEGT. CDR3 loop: CASSDVGGKNEQFF.

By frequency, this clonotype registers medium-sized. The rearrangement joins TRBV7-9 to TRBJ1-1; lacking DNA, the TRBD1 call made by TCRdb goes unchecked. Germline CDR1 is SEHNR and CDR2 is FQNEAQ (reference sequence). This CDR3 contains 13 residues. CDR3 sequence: CASSLTGGTEAFF.

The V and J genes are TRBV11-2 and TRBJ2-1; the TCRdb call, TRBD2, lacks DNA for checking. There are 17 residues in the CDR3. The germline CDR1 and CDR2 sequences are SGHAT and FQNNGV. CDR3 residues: CASSSRRGGGADNEQFF.